This record concerns one T cell receptor beta chain sequence. The data were obtained in a study of radiation and T cells in renal cell carcinoma. The CDR3 is 14 amino acids. V lost 6 bases to trimming and J lost 2 bases, with 13 bases between them. CDR1 MNHNS and CDR2 SASEGT come from the germline V gene. Regarding treatment: treatment-naive control, cytoreductive nephrectomy. Control tumors came from 4 females and under 14 males, aged 40 to 82. Repertoires were generated with immunoSEQ multiplex PCR, while TCRdb's copy carries only in-frame clones and drops some. Among 15,000 to 17,000 clones listed, over 50% were seen once.

The receptor comes from a man aged 45-60 years with renal cell carcinoma. This sequence joins TRBV6-1 and TRBJ2-5, with TRBD1 as a possible D gene (5 bases). The sequencing here drew on tumor tissue, taken from a patient whose treatment was nephrectomy without radiotherapy. The CDR3 protein is CASSFDSWQETQYF. CDR3 DNA sequence: TGTGCCAGCAGCTTCGACAGCTGGCAAGAGACCCAGTACTTC.